This T cell receptor beta chain was found in a study of cytomegalovirus exposure and HLA in healthy donors. After removal of 3 bases from V and 7 bases from J, the junction contained 6 bases not matched to a gene. This CDR3 comprises 14 residues. Germline CDR1 reads LNHDA; CDR2 reads SQIVND (reference sequence). The PCR had 60 Vbeta and 13 Jbeta primers. The authors' processing: About 12 million of the roughly 80 million unique TCR beta chains counted in a later analysis were shared. Produced via immunoSEQ multiplex PCR; TCRdb's table is partial and in-frame only. The DNA gave D and trimming, while V, J and clone size come from that table. The sample contains more than 95,000 clones, roughly 70% of which appear only once.

V is TRBV19 and J is TRBJ1-5, with 7 positions matching TRBD1. What was sequenced was PBMCs. This TCR derives from a woman aged 45-65 years in good health and CMV-seropositive. DNA of the CDR3: TGTGCCAGTAGTATGGGACAGTTCGGGCAGCCCCAGCATTTT. It yields the protein CASSMGQFGQPQHF. Full variable domain (missing parts from reference TRBV19 and TRBJ1-5): DGGITQSPKYLFRKEGQNVTLSCEQNLNHDAMYWYRQDPGQGLRLIYYSQIVNDFQKGDIAEGYSVSREKKESFPLTVTSAQKNPTAFYLCASSMGQFGQPQHFGDGTRLSIL.